The rows below give T cell receptor beta chains drawn from one sample of a study of blood T cell repertoires in COVID-19. Here immunoSEQ multiplex PCR was the method, and the copy in TCRdb shows in-frame clones only, minus some. Counted here are approximately 120,000 clones, about 88% occurring once; the ten biggest clones make up over 1%. Sequencing was performed on peripheral blood. These receptors all stem from a woman of 80 years or more with acute or convalescent COVID-19. Both conserved end residues are part of each CDR3. The D gene is left open where the match is weak. Clone size is shown for a subset of rows, as once, few, many or a class of expanded clone.

j_gene: TRBJ1-2; d_gene: TRBD1; v_gene: TRBV3-1/TRBV3-2; abundance: -; CDR3aa: CASSRSGTGGSGYGYTF; CDR3nt: TGTGCCAGCAGCCGTTCAGGGACAGGGGGCAGCGGCTATGGCTACACCTTC
j_gene: TRBJ1-6; d_gene: -; v_gene: TRBV7-2; abundance: -; CDR3aa: CASSLYRVNSPLHF; CDR3nt: TGTGCCAGCAGCTTATACAGGGTGAATTCACCCCTCCACTTT
j_gene: TRBJ1-5; d_gene: -; v_gene: TRBV6-5; abundance: -; CDR3aa: CASSSVNQPQHF; CDR3nt: TGTGCCAGCAGTTCTGTTAATCAGCCCCAGCATTTT
j_gene: TRBJ2-5; d_gene: -; v_gene: TRBV30; abundance: -; CDR3aa: CAWGPPSYQETQYF; CDR3nt: TGTGCCTGGGGCCCGCCGTCGTACCAAGAGACCCAGTACTTC
j_gene: TRBJ2-3; d_gene: TRBD2; v_gene: TRBV5-1; abundance: -; CDR3aa: CASSNDLGSAGEYYF; CDR3nt: TGCGCCAGCAGTAACGACTTGGGGTCAGCGGGAGAATATTATTTT
j_gene: TRBJ1-2; d_gene: -; v_gene: TRBV28; abundance: -; CDR3aa: CASTETGYYGYTF; CDR3nt: TGTGCCAGCACCGAAACGGGGTACTATGGCTACACCTTC
j_gene: TRBJ2-5; d_gene: -; v_gene: TRBV20-1; abundance: -; CDR3aa: CSASAGGAETQYF; CDR3nt: TGCAGTGCTAGTGCTGGCGGAGCGGAGACCCAGTACTTC
j_gene: TRBJ2-5; d_gene: -; v_gene: TRBV5-4; abundance: once; CDR3aa: CASSEAVQETQYF; CDR3nt: TGTGCCAGCAGCGAAGCGGTTCAAGAGACCCAGTACTTC
j_gene: TRBJ2-3; d_gene: TRBD1; v_gene: TRBV19; abundance: once; CDR3aa: CASSTSTGLDTQYF; CDR3nt: TGTGCCAGTAGTACCTCGACAGGGTTAGATACGCAGTATTTT
j_gene: TRBJ1-3; d_gene: TRBD1; v_gene: TRBV5-8; abundance: -; CDR3aa: CASSSPLWTGGRNTIYF; CDR3nt: TGTGCCAGCAGCTCCCCTCTCTGGACAGGGGGCAGAAACACCATATATTTT
j_gene: TRBJ1-2; d_gene: TRBD1; v_gene: TRBV27; abundance: few; CDR3aa: CASSIDRDGVSGYTF; CDR3nt: TGTGCCAGCAGCATCGACAGGGACGGGGTTAGCGGCTACACCTTC
j_gene: TRBJ2-1; d_gene: -; v_gene: TRBV21-1; abundance: -; CDR3aa: CASSKEGGLSYNEQFF; CDR3nt: TGTGCCAGCAGCAAAGAAGGCGGGCTTTCCTACAATGAGCAGTTCTTC
j_gene: TRBJ1-1; d_gene: TRBD1; v_gene: TRBV6-6; abundance: -; CDR3aa: CASRLRGTGTEAFF; CDR3nt: TGTGCCAGCAGACTTCGGGGGACAGGTACTGAAGCTTTCTTT
j_gene: TRBJ1-4; d_gene: TRBD1; v_gene: TRBV29-1; abundance: -; CDR3aa: CSGTTGTGREKLFF; CDR3nt: TGCAGCGGGACAACCGGGACAGGGAGGGAAAAACTGTTTTTT
j_gene: TRBJ1-3; d_gene: -; v_gene: TRBV5-1; abundance: -; CDR3aa: CASSQAFGNTIYF; CDR3nt: TGCGCCAGCAGCCAAGCCTTCGGAAACACCATATATTTT
j_gene: TRBJ2-3; d_gene: TRBD2; v_gene: TRBV6-6; abundance: -; CDR3aa: CASSRGLAGFTDTQYF; CDR3nt: TGTGCCAGCAGCCGCGGACTAGCGGGGTTCACAGATACGCAGTATTTT
j_gene: TRBJ2-7; d_gene: TRBD2; v_gene: TRBV3-1/TRBV3-2; abundance: -; CDR3aa: CASSWGGVYEQYF; CDR3nt: TGTGCCAGCAGCTGGGGAGGGGTCTACGAGCAGTACTTC
j_gene: TRBJ2-1; d_gene: -; v_gene: TRBV5-1; abundance: -; CDR3aa: CASSSGAGEGYEQFF; CDR3nt: TGCGCCAGCAGCTCTGGGGCAGGGGAGGGTTATGAGCAGTTCTTC
j_gene: TRBJ2-2; d_gene: TRBD1; v_gene: TRBV5-5; abundance: -; CDR3aa: CASSSDRTNTGELFF; CDR3nt: TGTGCCAGCAGTTCGGACAGGACGAACACCGGGGAGCTGTTTTTT
j_gene: TRBJ1-5; d_gene: -; v_gene: TRBV3-1/TRBV3-2; abundance: -; CDR3aa: CASSQRPGQPQHF; CDR3nt: TGTGCCAGCAGCCAACGCCCGGGGCAGCCCCAGCATTTT
j_gene: TRBJ1-4; d_gene: TRBD1; v_gene: TRBV19; abundance: -; CDR3aa: CASSQTGLLEKLFF; CDR3nt: TGTGCCAGTAGTCAGACAGGGTTATTGGAAAAACTGTTTTTT
j_gene: TRBJ2-7; d_gene: -; v_gene: TRBV14; abundance: -; CDR3aa: CASSRTGGLSEQYF; CDR3nt: TGTGCCAGCAGCCGTACGGGGGGCCTTTCCGAGCAGTACTTC
j_gene: TRBJ2-1; d_gene: -; v_gene: TRBV19; abundance: -; CDR3aa: CASSTRNEQFF; CDR3nt: TGTGCCAGTAGTACCAGGAATGAGCAGTTCTTC